These 8 T cell receptor beta chains were all obtained from the same sample, sequenced in a study of cytomegalovirus exposure and HLA in healthy donors. PCR amplification relied on 60 Vbeta primers (plus 13 Jbeta primers). Sequencing was performed with immunoSEQ multiplex PCR; in TCRdb, only in-frame clones are kept and a portion is missing. The sample gives around 140,000 clones, over 70% of which show up once; approximately 1.6% is in the top ten. The sequenced sample consisted of PBMCs. These receptors were obtained from a woman between 18 and 29 years old in good health and CMV-seronegative.

The chain combines TRBV5-1 with TRBJ1-1; D is perhaps TRBD1 (5 bases). Germline V gene lookup returns CDR1 SGHRS and CDR2 YFSETQ. The CDR3 covers 14 residues. Trimming stripped 0 bases from V and 4 bases from J, with 10 bases between. The CDR3 bases are TGCGCCAGCAGCTTGGCAGGGCAGGGCACTGAAGCTTTCTTT. It yields the protein CASSLAGQGTEAFF.

The CDR3, as DNA: TGTGCCAGCAGCCCAGCCCAGGGGCATGGCAATGAGCAGTTCTTC. As protein: CASSPAQGHGNEQFF. The chain uses TRBV14 and TRBJ2-1; maybe TRBD1 (6 bases). CDR3 length: 15 residues. The ends were cut back, 4 bases at V and 6 bases at J, with 16 bases in the middle. Per the germline V gene, CDR1 is SGHDN and CDR2 is FVKESK.

The J gene is TRBJ1-3, the V gene TRBV20-1; 7 nucleotides match TRBD1. CDR1 is DFQATT, CDR2 SNEGSKA, per germline (reference sequence). The CDR3 sequence is 11 residues long. V lost 3 bases and J lost 14; bases outside the gene matches: 7. CDR3: CSASRWGTVYF. The CDR3 nucleotides are TGCAGTGCTAGTCGATGGGGGACAGTATATTTT.

The chain couples TRBV6-1 to TRBJ2-7; 12 bases are a match to TRBD2. With V trimmed by 8 bases and J by 4 bases, 6 bases remained unmatched. Per the germline V gene, CDR1 is MNHNS and CDR2 is SASEGT. The CDR3 loop spans 14 amino acids. The CDR3 protein is CASALAGGEYEQYF. CDR3 bases: TGTGCCAGCGCGCTAGCGGGGGGGGAGTACGAGCAGTACTTC.

V gene TRBV6-5 combines with J gene TRBJ1-5, with D possibly matching TRBD1 (5 bases). Germline-derived CDR1 and CDR2 are MNHEY and SVGAGI. V gave up 6 bases and J gave up 4 bases, with 10 bases separating them. The CDR3 has 13 amino acids. The CDR3 sequence: CASRTAPNQPQHF. DNA of the CDR3: TGTGCCAGCAGGACAGCTCCAAATCAGCCCCAGCATTTT.

The chain couples TRBV5-1 to TRBJ2-7; D is possibly TRBD1 (6 bases). The CDR3 loop spans 14 amino acids. Trimming pared 0 bases from V and 4 bases from J, leaving 11 bases between. Looked up from germline, CDR1 is SGHRS and CDR2 is YFSETQ. CDR3: CASSLGGQLYEQYF. CDR3 sequence (DNA): TGCGCCAGCAGCTTGGGGGGGCAATTGTACGAGCAGTACTTC.

This chain uses TRBV10-3 with TRBJ2-7; the match to TRBD2 covers 9 bases. The CDR3 extends over 16 amino acids. Trimming took 0 bases from V and 4 from J; bases not matched to a gene: 7. CDR1 and CDR2 (germline): ENHRY, SYGVKD. CDR3 sequence: CAISESLAGSLYEQYF. CDR3 in DNA: TGTGCCATCAGTGAGTCGCTAGCGGGGTCGCTATACGAGCAGTACTTC.

A few counts support this clone. The CDR3 here is CASGLGADSYNEQFF. The CDR3 DNA follows: TGTGCTAGTGGTTTAGGAGCGGACTCCTACAATGAGCAGTTCTTC. V is TRBV12-5 and J is TRBJ2-1; a weak D match, TRBD2 (5 bases). V lost 3 bases, J lost 0 bases, and 9 bases lay in between. The germline gives CDR1 LGHNT, CDR2 FRNRAP. CDR3 length: 15 amino acids.